This entry concerns a single T cell receptor (beta chain). Generated by immunoSEQ multiplex PCR, the TCRdb table keeps only in-frame clones and is missing some. In the table there are about 210,000 clones, approximately 90% of which are singletons. In germline, CDR1 is MDHEN, CDR2 SYDVKM. CDR3 length: 14 residues. J was trimmed by 3 bases and V by 4 bases; bases with no gene match: 6. This entry comes from a study of blood T cell repertoires in COVID-19. The receptor was derived from a young man with acute or convalescent COVID-19. The chain employs TRBV28 and TRBJ2-7, with TRBD2 matching 7 bases. Sequencing used peripheral blood. The CDR3, as DNA: TGTGCCAGCAGTTCCGGGACTATCAGCTACGAGCAGTACTTC. Encoded protein: CASSSGTISYEQYF. The entire variable domain, with the rest obtained from reference TRBV28 and TRBJ2-7, is as follows: DVKVTQSSRYLVKRTGEKVFLECVQDMDHENMFWYRQDPGLGLRLIYFSYDVKMKEKGDIPEGYSVSREKKERFSLILESASTNQTSMYLCASSSGTISYEQYFGPGTRLTVT.